This T cell receptor beta chain was retrieved from a study of T cell responses to AZD1222 COVID-19 vaccine. The method was immunoSEQ multiplex PCR; TCRdb's version includes in-frame clones alone and lacks a portion of them. Seen here are about 35,000 clones, 65% to 90% observed once, and the top ten hold roughly 6.2%. Trimming shortened V by 2 bases and J by 2 bases, and 10 bases separated the two germline ends. Looked up from germline, CDR1 is SGHTA and CDR2 is FQGTGA. The CDR3 length is 16 residues. Concerning this clone: The antigen remains unidentified.

Findings and limits, study-wide: Once two AZD1222 doses were given, Spike-specific TCR breadth and depth went up. CD4 TCRs covered the whole spike, strongest at regions 160-218 and 743-854. The sample set comprised mostly white British donors with more females, and clonal diversity was possibly underestimated. Within unmutated variant regions lay the reported targets of nearly half of spike-specific TCRs.

This sequence originates from an adult in good health. This chain links TRBV7-3 with TRBJ2-6; possibly TRBD2 for D (5 bases). This specimen consisted of peripheral blood, obtained on day 0 of AZD1222 vaccination. CDR3 in DNA: TGTGCCAGCAGCTTAGGCCCCGGGGCTGGGGCCAACGTCCTGACTTTC. Its translation is CASSLGPGAGANVLTF.